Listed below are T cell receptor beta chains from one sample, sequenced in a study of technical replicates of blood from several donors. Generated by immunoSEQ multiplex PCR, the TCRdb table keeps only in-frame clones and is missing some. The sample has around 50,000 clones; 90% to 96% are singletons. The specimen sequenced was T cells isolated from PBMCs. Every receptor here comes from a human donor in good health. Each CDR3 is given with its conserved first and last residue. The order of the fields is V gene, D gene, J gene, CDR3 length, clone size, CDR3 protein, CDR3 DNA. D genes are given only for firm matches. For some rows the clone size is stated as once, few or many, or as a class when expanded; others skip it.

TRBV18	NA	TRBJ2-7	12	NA	CASSLNAYEQYF	TGTGCCAGCTCCCTTAATGCCTACGAGCAGTACTTC
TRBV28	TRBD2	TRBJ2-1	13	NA	CASGTSGSNEQFF	TGTGCCAGCGGGACTAGCGGATCCAATGAGCAGTTCTTC
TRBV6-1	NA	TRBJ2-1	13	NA	CASSVLQGYEQFF	TGTGCCAGCAGTGTACTCCAGGGCTATGAGCAGTTCTTC
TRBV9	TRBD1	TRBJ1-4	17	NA	CASSPRLPGQGSEKLFF	TGTGCCAGCAGCCCTCGTCTGCCGGGACAGGGGAGCGAAAAACTGTTTTTT
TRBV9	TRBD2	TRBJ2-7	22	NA	CASSGRGLLDSGRSVAIYEQYF	TGTGCCAGCAGCGGGCGAGGGCTGCTAGATAGCGGGAGATCCGTGGCTATCTACGAGCAGTACTTC
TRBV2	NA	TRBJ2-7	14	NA	CASSPPSARYEQYF	TGTGCCAGCAGTCCCCCTAGCGCCCGCTACGAGCAGTACTTC
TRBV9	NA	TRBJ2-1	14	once	CASSAQGSYNEQFF	TGTGCCAGCAGCGCACAGGGTTCCTACAATGAGCAGTTCTTC
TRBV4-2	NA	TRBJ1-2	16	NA	CASSQDWSGWNYGYTF	TGTGCCAGCAGCCAAGATTGGTCAGGGTGGAACTATGGCTACACCTTC
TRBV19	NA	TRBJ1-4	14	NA	CASSIQGLREKLFF	TGTGCCAGTAGTATACAGGGTCTACGTGAAAAACTGTTTTTT
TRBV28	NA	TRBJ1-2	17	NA	CASTPGSLAYTNYGYTF	TGTGCCAGCACCCCCGGGTCCTTAGCATACACTAACTATGGCTACACCTTC
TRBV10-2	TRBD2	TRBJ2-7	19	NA	CASSAHGTSGRADSYEQYF	TGCGCCAGCAGTGCACACGGGACTAGCGGGAGGGCCGACTCCTACGAGCAGTACTTC
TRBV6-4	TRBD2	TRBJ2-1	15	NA	CASSVLAGGRNEQFF	TGTGCCAGCAGCGTCCTAGCGGGAGGACGGAATGAGCAGTTCTTC
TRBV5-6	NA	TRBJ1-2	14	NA	CASSVQGYNYGYTF	TGTGCCAGCAGCGTACAGGGATATAACTATGGCTACACCTTC
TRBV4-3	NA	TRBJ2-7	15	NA	CASSQEWTLVYEQYF	TGCGCCAGCAGCCAAGAGTGGACACTGGTCTACGAGCAGTACTTC
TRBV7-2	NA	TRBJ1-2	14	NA	CASSLELVGWGYTF	TGTGCCAGCAGCTTAGAGCTAGTAGGATGGGGCTACACCTTC
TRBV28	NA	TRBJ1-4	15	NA	CASSGNRFINEKLFF	TGTGCCAGCAGTGGGAACAGGTTTATTAATGAAAAACTGTTTTTT
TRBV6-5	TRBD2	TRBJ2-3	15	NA	CASSYPAGGPDTQYF	TGTGCCAGCAGTTACCCGGCGGGAGGGCCGGATACGCAGTATTTT
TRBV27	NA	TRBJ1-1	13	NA	CASRITMNTEAFF	TGTGCCAGCAGAATAACTATGAACACTGAAGCTTTCTTT
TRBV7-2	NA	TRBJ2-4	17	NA	CASSLEGGLIGKNIQYF	TGTGCCAGCAGCTTAGAAGGAGGGCTAATCGGCAAAAACATTCAGTACTTC
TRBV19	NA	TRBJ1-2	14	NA	CASNQSRLSHGYTF	TGTGCCAGTAACCAATCGAGGCTATCCCATGGCTACACCTTC
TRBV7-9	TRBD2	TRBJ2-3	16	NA	CASSSMSGRAPDTQYF	TGTGCCAGCAGCTCGATGAGCGGGAGGGCCCCAGATACGCAGTATTTT
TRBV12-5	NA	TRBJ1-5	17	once	CASGLVRSGGVNQPQHF	TGTGCTAGTGGTTTGGTAAGGTCAGGAGGGGTAAATCAGCCCCAGCATTTT
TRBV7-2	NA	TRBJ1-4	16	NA	CASSLGFGTPNEKLFF	TGTGCCAGCAGCTTAGGGTTCGGGACACCTAATGAAAAACTGTTTTTT
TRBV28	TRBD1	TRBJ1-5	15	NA	CASSTGTGRDRPQHF	TGTGCCAGCAGTACCGGGACAGGGAGGGATCGGCCCCAGCATTTT
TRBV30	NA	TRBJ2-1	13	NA	CAWSERLYNEQFF	TGTGCCTGGAGTGAGAGGTTATACAATGAGCAGTTCTTC
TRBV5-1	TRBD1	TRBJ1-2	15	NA	CASSLGQGADGGYTF	TGCGCCAGCAGCTTGGGACAGGGGGCAGATGGTGGCTACACCTTC
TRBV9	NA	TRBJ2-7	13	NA	CASSVRGFGEQYF	TGTGCCAGCAGCGTTAGAGGGTTCGGCGAGCAGTACTTC
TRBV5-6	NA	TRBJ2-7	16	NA	CASSLNRGAWLNEQYF	TGTGCCAGCAGCTTAAATAGGGGCGCTTGGTTGAACGAGCAGTACTTC
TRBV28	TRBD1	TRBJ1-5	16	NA	CASSGDRGSFNQPQHF	TGTGCCAGCAGTGGTGACAGGGGGTCCTTCAATCAGCCCCAGCATTTT
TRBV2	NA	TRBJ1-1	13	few	CASSEERNTEAFF	TGTGCCAGCAGTGAAGAGAGGAACACTGAAGCTTTCTTT
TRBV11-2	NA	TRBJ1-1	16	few	CASSLYPRGGDTEAFF	TGTGCCAGCAGCTTATACCCCCGGGGAGGGGACACTGAAGCTTTCTTT
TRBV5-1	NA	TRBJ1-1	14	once	CASSLANEGTEAFF	TGCGCCAGCAGCTTGGCCAATGAGGGAACGGAAGCTTTCTTT
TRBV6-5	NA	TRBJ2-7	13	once	CASRAYPQGGQYF	TGTGCCAGCAGGGCCTACCCCCAGGGGGGGCAGTACTTC
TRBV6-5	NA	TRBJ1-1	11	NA	CASRRGTEAFF	TGTGCCAGCAGGCGGGGGACTGAAGCTTTCTTT
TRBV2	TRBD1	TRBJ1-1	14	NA	CASSLGQGNTEAFF	TGTGCCAGCAGTTTGGGACAGGGGAACACTGAAGCTTTCTTT